Listed below are T cell receptor beta chains from one sample, sequenced in a study of shared clonotypes between healthy human individuals. The protocol was immunoSEQ multiplex PCR, while the TCRdb copy is restricted to in-frame clones and leaves out a portion. The table includes millions of clones, around nine tenths detected once. Sequencing was done on a sample of naive CD4+ T cells sorted from blood. All receptors come from a young man in good health. CDR3s include the opening cysteine and the closing phenylalanine or tryptophan. D genes are given only for firm matches. Size tells how often a clone was seen (once, few, many) or the class of an expanded clone, and some rows leave it out.

v_gene,j_gene,abundance,d_gene,CDR3aa,CDR3nt
TRBV6-5,TRBJ2-4,once,TRBD2,CASSYGGVAKNIQYF,TGTGCCAGCAGTTACGGGGGGGTGGCCAAAAACATTCAGTACTTC
TRBV11-2,TRBJ1-1,.,.,CASSLFRQQNTEAFF,TGTGCCAGCAGCTTATTCAGACAGCAGAACACTGAAGCTTTCTTT
TRBV21-1,TRBJ2-4,.,.,CASSQQVTDLQSAKNIQYF,TGTGCCAGCAGCCAACAGGTGACAGACCTCCAGTCAGCCAAAAACATTCAGTACTTC
TRBV27,TRBJ2-3,.,.,CASSIAHSRFNDRPILRDTQYF,TGTGCCAGCAGTATCGCCCACTCTCGGTTCAACGACAGACCTATCCTGCGGGATACGCAGTATTTT
TRBV19,TRBJ2-5,.,.,CASTTGNLQETQYF,TGTGCCAGTACCACGGGAAATTTACAAGAGACCCAGTACTTC
TRBV28,TRBJ2-7,.,.,CASFARAGNSYEQYF,TGTGCCAGCTTCGCGAGGGCAGGGAATTCCTACGAGCAGTACTTC
TRBV5-6,TRBJ1-1,.,.,CASSPTGQIFNTEAFF,TGTGCCAGCAGCCCTACAGGACAGATTTTCAACACTGAAGCTTTCTTT
TRBV7-8,TRBJ2-1,once,TRBD2,CASSLGKAGGYNEQFF,TGTGCCAGCAGCTTAGGTAAAGCGGGAGGATACAATGAGCAGTTCTTC
TRBV4-1,TRBJ2-2,.,TRBD2,CASSLSGGANTGELFF,TGCGCCAGCAGCCTAAGCGGGGGAGCAAACACCGGGGAGCTGTTTTTT
TRBV30,TRBJ1-2,few,.,CAWRPGILYGYTF,TGTGCCTGGAGGCCGGGGATTCTCTATGGCTACACCTTC
TRBV6-5,TRBJ2-1,.,TRBD2,CASLSGRAGNEQFF,TGTGCCAGCCTAAGCGGGAGGGCCGGCAATGAGCAGTTCTTC
TRBV16,TRBJ1-1,.,.,CASSQSGQVEAFF,TGTGCCAGCAGCCAATCAGGTCAGGTGGAAGCTTTCTTT
TRBV6-1,TRBJ1-5,.,.,CASRISQPQHF,TGTGCCAGTCGGATAAGTCAGCCCCAGCATTTT
TRBV4-3,TRBJ2-1,.,TRBD2,CASSQDLAGVTEQFF,TGCGCCAGCAGCCAAGACTTAGCGGGAGTGACTGAGCAGTTCTTC
TRBV9,TRBJ2-3,.,TRBD2,CASSAGTSSTDTQYF,TGTGCCAGCAGCGCCGGGACTAGTAGCACAGATACGCAGTATTTT
TRBV13,TRBJ1-6,.,TRBD1,CASSPGDRDNSPLHF,TGTGCCAGCAGCCCCGGGGACAGGGACAATTCACCCCTCCACTTT
TRBV2,TRBJ2-7,.,.,CASSPGFYYEQYF,TGTGCCAGCAGCCCGGGGTTTTATTACGAGCAGTACTTC
TRBV30,TRBJ1-1,.,.,CAWFGGLITEAFF,TGTGCCTGGTTTGGGGGCCTAATAACTGAAGCTTTCTTT
TRBV19,TRBJ2-5,.,.,CASRGTDREAQYF,TGTGCCAGTAGGGGGACAGACCGGGAGGCCCAGTACTTC
TRBV30,TRBJ2-5,.,.,CAWAPGETQYF,TGTGCCTGGGCGCCGGGGGAGACCCAGTACTTC
TRBV6-1,TRBJ1-1,.,.,CASSEGAANTEAFF,TGTGCCAGCAGTGAGGGGGCGGCGAACACTGAAGCTTTCTTT
TRBV28,TRBJ1-2,.,.,CASSLEAYGYTF,TGTGCCAGCAGTTTAGAAGCTTATGGCTACACCTTC
TRBV19,TRBJ1-2,.,.,CASSPLVPQLYGYTF,TGTGCCAGTAGTCCCCTCGTCCCTCAGCTCTATGGCTACACCTTC
TRBV5-1,TRBJ1-6,once,.,CASSLDNSPLHF,TGCGCCAGCAGCTTAGATAATTCACCCCTCCACTTT
TRBV5-1,TRBJ2-1,.,TRBD1,CASSLAPGQVSSYNEQFF,TGCGCCAGCAGCTTGGCACCGGGACAGGTCAGCTCCTACAATGAGCAGTTCTTC
TRBV7-8,TRBJ2-1,once,TRBD2,CASSLRLAGATYNEQFF,TGTGCCAGCAGCTTACGTTTAGCGGGAGCTACCTACAATGAGCAGTTCTTC
TRBV18,TRBJ1-1,.,.,CASSPSRTSEAFF,TGTGCCAGCTCACCAAGCAGGACATCTGAAGCTTTCTTT
TRBV7-8,TRBJ2-7,few,.,CASSLASSYEQYF,TGTGCCAGCAGCTTAGCCAGCTCCTACGAGCAGTACTTC
TRBV5-1,TRBJ2-4,.,.,CASSRDNGENIQYF,TGCGCCAGCAGCCGCGACAATGGGGAAAACATTCAGTACTTC